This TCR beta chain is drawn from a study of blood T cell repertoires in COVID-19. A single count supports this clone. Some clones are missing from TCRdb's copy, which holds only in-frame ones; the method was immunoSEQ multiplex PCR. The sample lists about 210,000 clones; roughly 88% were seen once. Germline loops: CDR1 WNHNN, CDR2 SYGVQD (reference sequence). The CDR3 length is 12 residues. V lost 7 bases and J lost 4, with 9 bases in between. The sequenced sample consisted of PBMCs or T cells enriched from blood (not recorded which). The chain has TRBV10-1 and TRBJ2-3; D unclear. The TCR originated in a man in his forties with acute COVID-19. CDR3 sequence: CASNTIADTQYF. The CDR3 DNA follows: TGCGCCAGCAATACCATAGCAGATACGCAGTATTTT.